Presented here are 5 T cell receptor beta chains from one specimen sequenced in a study of blood T cell repertoires in COVID-19. Profiled with immunoSEQ multiplex PCR; TCRdb holds only in-frame clones, not every one. The repertoire consists of roughly 100,000 clones, with around 79% occurring once and the leading ten covering under 25%. Source material: peripheral blood. The receptor source for this set is a man aged 65 to 85 with active or convalescent COVID-19.

The chain combines TRBV5-1 with TRBJ1-1; D is perhaps TRBD1 (5 bases). V dropped 0 bases and J dropped 5 bases, with 17 bases sitting between them. This CDR3 comprises 16 residues. From germline, CDR1 is SGHRS and CDR2 YFSETQ. The CDR3 here is CASSLGGAGGRTEAFF. The CDR3 DNA is TGCGCCAGCAGCTTGGGCGGGGCGGGGGGTAGGACTGAAGCTTTCTTT.

The chain links TRBV5-6 to TRBJ2-5; D may be TRBD1 (6 bases). The CDR3 contains 16 residues. CDR1 is SGHDT, CDR2 YYEEEE, per germline. Trimming took off 4 bases at V and 5 bases at J, with 21 bases between the two ends. The CDR3 region is CASSAGDRISAETQYF. CDR3 coding DNA: TGTGCCAGCAGCGCGGGCGACAGGATATCAGCGGAGACCCAGTACTTC.

The rearrangement links TRBV5-6 to TRBJ2-7; D might be TRBD2 (6 bases). CDR3 length equals 14 residues. V was shortened by 3 bases and J by 11 bases, with 21 bases between the two germline ends. CDR1 is SGHDT and CDR2 is YYEEEE in the germline V gene. In nucleotides, the CDR3 is TGTGCCAGCAGCTCTCTAGCGAGTTCCTACTCTGAGTACTTC. This encodes CASSSLASSYSEYF.

This clone was detected only once. J is TRBJ1-1 and V is TRBV12-3 or TRBV12-4; D uncertain. CDR3 length equals 12 residues. Trimming pared 3 bases from V and 6 bases from J, leaving 8 bases between. CDR3 coding DNA: TGTGCCAGCAGTTTTGGAGAAGCTGAAGCTTTCTTT. Encoded protein: CASSFGEAEAFF.

This clone was detected only once. V and J are TRBV5-6 and TRBJ1-5; 9 bases match TRBD1. The CDR3 has 15 residues. Germline assignment: CDR1 SGHDT and CDR2 YYEEEE. The V gene end was trimmed by 4 bases and the J gene end by 6 bases; junction bases not matched to a gene: 8. The CDR3 sequence: CASSLGTGPFQPQHF. For the CDR3, the DNA is TGTGCCAGCAGCCTCGGGACAGGGCCCTTTCAGCCCCAGCATTTT. The full variable domain, rest sourced from reference TRBV5-6 and TRBJ1-5, is DAGVTQSPTHLIKTRGQQVTLRCSPKSGHDTVSWYQQALGQGPQFIFQYYEEEERQRGNFPDRFSGHQFPNYSSELNVNALLLGDSALYLCASSLGTGPFQPQHFGDGTRLSIL.